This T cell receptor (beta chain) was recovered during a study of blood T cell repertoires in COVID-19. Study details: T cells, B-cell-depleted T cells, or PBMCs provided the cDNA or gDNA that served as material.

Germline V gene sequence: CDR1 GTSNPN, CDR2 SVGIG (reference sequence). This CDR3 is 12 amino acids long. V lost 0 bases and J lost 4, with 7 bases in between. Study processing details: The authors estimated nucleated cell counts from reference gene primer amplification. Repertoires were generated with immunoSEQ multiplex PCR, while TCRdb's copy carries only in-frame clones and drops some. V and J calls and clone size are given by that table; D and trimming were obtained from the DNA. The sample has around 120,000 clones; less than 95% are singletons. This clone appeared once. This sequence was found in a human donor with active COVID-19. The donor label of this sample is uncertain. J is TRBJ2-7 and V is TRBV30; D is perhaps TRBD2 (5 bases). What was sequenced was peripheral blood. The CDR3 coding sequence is TGTGCCTGGAGTGTCGGGGATTACGAGCAGTACTTC. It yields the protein CAWSVGDYEQYF.